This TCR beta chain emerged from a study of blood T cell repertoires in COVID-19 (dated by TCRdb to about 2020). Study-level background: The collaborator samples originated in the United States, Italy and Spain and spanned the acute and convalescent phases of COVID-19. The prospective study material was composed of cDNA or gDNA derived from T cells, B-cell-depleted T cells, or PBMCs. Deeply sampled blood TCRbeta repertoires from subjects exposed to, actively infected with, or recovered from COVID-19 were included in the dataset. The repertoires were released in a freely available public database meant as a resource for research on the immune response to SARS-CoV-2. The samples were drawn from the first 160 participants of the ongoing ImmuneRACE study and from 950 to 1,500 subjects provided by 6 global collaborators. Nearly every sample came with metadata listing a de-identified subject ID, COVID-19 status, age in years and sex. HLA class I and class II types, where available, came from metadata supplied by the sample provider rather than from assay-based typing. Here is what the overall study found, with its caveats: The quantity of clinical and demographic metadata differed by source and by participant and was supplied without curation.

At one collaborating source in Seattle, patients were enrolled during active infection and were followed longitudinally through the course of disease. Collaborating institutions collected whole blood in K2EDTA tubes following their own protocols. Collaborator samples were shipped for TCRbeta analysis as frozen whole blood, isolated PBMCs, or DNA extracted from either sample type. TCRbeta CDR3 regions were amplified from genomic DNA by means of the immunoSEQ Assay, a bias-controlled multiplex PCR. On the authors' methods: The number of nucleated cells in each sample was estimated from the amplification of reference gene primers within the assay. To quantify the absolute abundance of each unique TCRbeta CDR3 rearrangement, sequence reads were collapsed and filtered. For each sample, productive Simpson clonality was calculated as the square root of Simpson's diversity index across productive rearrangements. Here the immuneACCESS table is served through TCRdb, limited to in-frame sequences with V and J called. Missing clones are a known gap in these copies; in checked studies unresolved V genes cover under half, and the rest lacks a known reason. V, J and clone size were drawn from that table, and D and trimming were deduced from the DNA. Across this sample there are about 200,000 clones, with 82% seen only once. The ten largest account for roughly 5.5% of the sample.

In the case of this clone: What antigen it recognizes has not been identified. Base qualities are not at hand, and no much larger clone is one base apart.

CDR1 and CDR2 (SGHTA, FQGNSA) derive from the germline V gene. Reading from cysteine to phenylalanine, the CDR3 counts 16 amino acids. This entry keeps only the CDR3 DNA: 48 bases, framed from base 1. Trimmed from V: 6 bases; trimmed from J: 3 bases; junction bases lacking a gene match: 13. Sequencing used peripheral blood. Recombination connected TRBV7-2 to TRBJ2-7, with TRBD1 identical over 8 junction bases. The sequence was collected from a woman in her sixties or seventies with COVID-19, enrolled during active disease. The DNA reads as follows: TGTGCCAGCAGTCAAAGGGGACAGGTAGAGAGCTACGAGCAGTACTTC. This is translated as CASSQRGQVESYEQYF. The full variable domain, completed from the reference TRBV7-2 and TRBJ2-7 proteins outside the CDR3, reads GAGVSQSPSNKVTEKGKDVELRCDPISGHTALYWYRQSLGQGLEFLIYFQGNSAPDKSGLPSDRFSAERTGGSVSTLTIQRTQQEDSAVYLCASSQRGQVESYEQYFGPGTRLTVT.